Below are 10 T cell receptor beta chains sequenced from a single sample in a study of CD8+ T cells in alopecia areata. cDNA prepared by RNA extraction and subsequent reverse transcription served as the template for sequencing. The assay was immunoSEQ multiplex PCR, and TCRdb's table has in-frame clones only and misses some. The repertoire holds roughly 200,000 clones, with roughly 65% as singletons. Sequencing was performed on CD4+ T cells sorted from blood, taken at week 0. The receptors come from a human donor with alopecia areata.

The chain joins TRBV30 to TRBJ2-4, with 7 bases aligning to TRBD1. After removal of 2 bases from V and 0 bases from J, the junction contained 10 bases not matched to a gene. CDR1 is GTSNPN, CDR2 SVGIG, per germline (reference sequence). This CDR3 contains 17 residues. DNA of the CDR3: TGTGCCTGGAGTATCTCACGACAGGGCACAGCCAAAAACATTCAGTACTTC. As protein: CAWSISRQGTAKNIQYF.

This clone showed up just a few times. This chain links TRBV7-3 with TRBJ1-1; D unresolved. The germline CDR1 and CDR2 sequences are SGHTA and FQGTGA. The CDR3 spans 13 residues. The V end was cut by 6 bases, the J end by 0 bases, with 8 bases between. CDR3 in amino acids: CASSLQLNTEAFF. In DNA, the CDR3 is TGTGCCAGCAGTTTACAATTGAACACTGAAGCTTTCTTT.

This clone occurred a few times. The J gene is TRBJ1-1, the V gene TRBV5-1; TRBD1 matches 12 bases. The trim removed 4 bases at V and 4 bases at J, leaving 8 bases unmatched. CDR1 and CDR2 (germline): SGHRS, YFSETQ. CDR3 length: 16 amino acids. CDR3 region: CASSLGTGGLATEAFF. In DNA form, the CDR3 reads TGCGCCAGCAGCCTAGGGACAGGGGGCTTGGCCACTGAAGCTTTCTTT.

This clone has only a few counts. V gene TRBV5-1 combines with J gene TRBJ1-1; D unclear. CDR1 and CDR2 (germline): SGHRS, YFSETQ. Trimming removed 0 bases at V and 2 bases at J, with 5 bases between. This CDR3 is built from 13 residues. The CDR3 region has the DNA TGCGCCAGCAGCTTGGACATCAACACTGAAGCTTTCTTT. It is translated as CASSLDINTEAFF.

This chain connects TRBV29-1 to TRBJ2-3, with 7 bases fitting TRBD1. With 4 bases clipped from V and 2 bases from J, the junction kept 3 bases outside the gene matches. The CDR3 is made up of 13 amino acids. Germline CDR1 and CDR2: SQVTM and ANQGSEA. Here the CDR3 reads CSVGTGLTDTQYF. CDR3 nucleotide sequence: TGCAGCGTTGGGACAGGCCTCACAGATACGCAGTATTTT.

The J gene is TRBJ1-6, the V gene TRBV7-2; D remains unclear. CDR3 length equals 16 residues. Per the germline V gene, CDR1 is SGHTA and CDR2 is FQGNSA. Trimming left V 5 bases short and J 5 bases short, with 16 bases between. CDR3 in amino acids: CASSPRTLDNNSPLHF. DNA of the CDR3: TGTGCCAGCAGCCCCCGAACCTTAGACAATAATTCACCCCTCCACTTT.

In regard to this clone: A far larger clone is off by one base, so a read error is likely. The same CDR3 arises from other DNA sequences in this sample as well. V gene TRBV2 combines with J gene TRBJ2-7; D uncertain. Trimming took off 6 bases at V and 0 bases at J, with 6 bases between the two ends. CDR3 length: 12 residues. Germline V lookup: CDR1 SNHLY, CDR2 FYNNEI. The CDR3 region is CASSASSYEQYF. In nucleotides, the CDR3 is TGTGCCAGCAGCGCCAGCTCCTACGAGCAGTACTTC.

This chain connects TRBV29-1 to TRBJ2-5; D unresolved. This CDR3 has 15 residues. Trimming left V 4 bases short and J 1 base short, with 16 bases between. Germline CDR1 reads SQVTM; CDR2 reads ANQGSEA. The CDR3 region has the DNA TGCAGCGTTGCCAGAGGAGTGCTACCCCAAGAGACCCAGTACTTC. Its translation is CSVARGVLPQETQYF. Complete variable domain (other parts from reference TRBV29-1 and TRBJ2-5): SAVISQKPSRDICQRGTSLTIQCQVDSQVTMMFWYRQQPGQSLTLIATANQGSEATYESGFVIDKFPISRPNLTFSTLTVSNMSPEDSSIYLCSVARGVLPQETQYFGPGTRLLVL.

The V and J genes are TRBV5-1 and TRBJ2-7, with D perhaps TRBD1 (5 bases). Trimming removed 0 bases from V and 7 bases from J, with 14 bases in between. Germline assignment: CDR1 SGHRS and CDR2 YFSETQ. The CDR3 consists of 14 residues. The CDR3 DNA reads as TGCGCCAGCAGCTTGGAAGGGCCCGCAGGGGAGCAGTACTTC. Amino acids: CASSLEGPAGEQYF.

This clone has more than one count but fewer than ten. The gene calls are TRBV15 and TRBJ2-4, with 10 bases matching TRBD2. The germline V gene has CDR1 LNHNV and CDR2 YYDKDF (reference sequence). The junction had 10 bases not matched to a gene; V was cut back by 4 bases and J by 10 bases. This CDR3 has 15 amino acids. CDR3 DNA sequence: TGTGCCACCAGCATGGGTAGCGGGGGGTCTCGGATTCAGTACTTC. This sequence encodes CATSMGSGGSRIQYF.